A selection of T cell receptor beta chains follows, all from one sample in a study of T cell repertoires in cytomegalovirus infection. One entry per CDR3 protein, called by TCRdb with MiXCR from the reads. The sample lists about 600,000 distinct CDR3 sequences; less than 25% were seen once. The sample comprised CD8+ T cells from PBMCs. The receptors were sampled from a human donor in good health (CMV status not recorded). Some clones in this sample may be carry-over from other donors' samples. Both conserved end residues are part of each CDR3. Each record gives: clone size, D gene, V gene, J gene, CDR3 protein, CDR3 DNA. The D gene is left open where the match is weak. Size is omitted from some rows. Given values are once, few, many or a class for expanded clones.

clone_size: many
d_call: .
v_call: TRBV7-6
j_call: TRBJ2-7
cdr3_aa: CASSSVRHEQYF
cdr3_nt: TGTGCCAGCAGCTCCGTCCGCCACGAGCAGTACTTC

clone_size: few
d_call: TRBD2
v_call: TRBV20-1
j_call: TRBJ2-7
cdr3_aa: CSARDLAGGPHEQYF
cdr3_nt: TGCAGTGCTAGAGATCTGGCGGGGGGGCCCCACGAGCAGTACTTC

clone_size: .
d_call: TRBD1
v_call: TRBV27
j_call: TRBJ2-1
cdr3_aa: CASSLLGTGVGNEQFF
cdr3_nt: TGTGCCAGCAGTTTACTTGGGACAGGGGTAGGCAATGAGCAGTTCTTC

clone_size: .
d_call: .
v_call: TRBV5-1
j_call: TRBJ2-3
cdr3_aa: CASSLTGIYGTDTQYF
cdr3_nt: TGCGCCAGCAGCTTGACCGGGATCTATGGCACAGATACGCAGTATTTT

clone_size: .
d_call: TRBD1
v_call: TRBV14
j_call: TRBJ1-6
cdr3_aa: CASSLRQGSSSYNSPLHF
cdr3_nt: TGTGCCAGCAGCCTCAGACAGGGGTCTAGCTCCTATAATTCACCCCTCCACTTT

clone_size: .
d_call: .
v_call: TRBV27
j_call: TRBJ2-1
cdr3_aa: CASSSGTTRGDEQFF
cdr3_nt: TGTGCCAGCAGTTCCGGGACAACTAGAGGGGATGAGCAGTTCTTC

clone_size: .
d_call: .
v_call: TRBV20-1
j_call: TRBJ1-3
cdr3_aa: CSARGSQGYSGNTIYF
cdr3_nt: TGCAGTGCTAGAGGGTCACAGGGTTACTCTGGAAACACCATATATTTT

clone_size: .
d_call: TRBD2
v_call: TRBV7-6
j_call: TRBJ2-5
cdr3_aa: CARSLSRIYGGGQETQYF
cdr3_nt: TGTGCCCGCAGCTTATCGAGGATTTACGGGGGGGGTCAAGAGACCCAGTACTTC

clone_size: .
d_call: .
v_call: TRBV15
j_call: TRBJ1-4
cdr3_aa: CATSRATRTNEKLFF
cdr3_nt: TGTGCCACCAGCCGGGCGACTAGAACTAATGAAAAACTGTTTTTT

clone_size: .
d_call: .
v_call: TRBV9
j_call: TRBJ2-5
cdr3_aa: CASSPSWGQETQYF
cdr3_nt: TGTGCCAGCAGCCCGAGTTGGGGACAAGAGACCCAGTACTTC

clone_size: .
d_call: .
v_call: TRBV11-2
j_call: TRBJ1-2
cdr3_aa: CASSFTNRDGYTF
cdr3_nt: TGTGCCAGCAGCTTCACAAACAGGGATGGCTACACCTTC

clone_size: .
d_call: .
v_call: TRBV4-3
j_call: TRBJ1-2
cdr3_aa: CASSQAGPPEGYTF
cdr3_nt: TGCGCCAGCAGCCAAGCAGGACCCCCAGAGGGCTACACCTTC

clone_size: .
d_call: TRBD2
v_call: TRBV9
j_call: TRBJ2-1
cdr3_aa: CASSYRSSGGRDEQFF
cdr3_nt: TGTGCCAGCAGCTACAGGTCTAGCGGGGGTCGGGATGAGCAGTTCTTC

clone_size: many
d_call: .
v_call: TRBV7-2
j_call: TRBJ2-7
cdr3_aa: CASSIRLYEQYF
cdr3_nt: TGTGCCAGCAGCATCCGGCTCTACGAGCAGTACTTC

clone_size: few
d_call: .
v_call: TRBV28
j_call: TRBJ2-5
cdr3_aa: CASSLRRGWGMETQYF
cdr3_nt: TGTGCCAGCAGTTTACGGAGGGGATGGGGCATGGAGACCCAGTACTTC

clone_size: .
d_call: .
v_call: TRBV19
j_call: TRBJ2-6
cdr3_aa: CASSIPSDQAGANVLTF
cdr3_nt: TGTGCCAGTAGTATCCCCTCCGACCAGGCTGGGGCCAACGTCCTGACTTTC

clone_size: few
d_call: .
v_call: TRBV5-5
j_call: TRBJ2-1
cdr3_aa: CASSRYGLHNEQFF
cdr3_nt: TGTGCCAGCAGCCGTTATGGACTACACAATGAGCAGTTCTTC

clone_size: .
d_call: .
v_call: TRBV20-1
j_call: TRBJ1-2
cdr3_aa: CSARGQGSGYTF
cdr3_nt: TGCAGTGCTAGAGGTCAGGGGAGCGGCTACACCTTC

clone_size: many
d_call: .
v_call: TRBV24-1
j_call: TRBJ2-3
cdr3_aa: CATSERDRSTDTQYF
cdr3_nt: TGTGCCACCAGTGAAAGGGACCGAAGCACAGATACGCAGTATTTT

clone_size: many
d_call: TRBD1
v_call: TRBV7-8
j_call: TRBJ1-2
cdr3_aa: CASSLVGTGWSYTF
cdr3_nt: TGTGCCAGCAGCTTAGTGGGGACAGGGTGGAGCTACACCTTC

clone_size: many
d_call: .
v_call: TRBV7-2
j_call: TRBJ2-3
cdr3_aa: CASSLADRFTDTQYF
cdr3_nt: TGTGCCAGCAGCTTAGCAGACAGGTTCACAGATACGCAGTATTTT

clone_size: few
d_call: .
v_call: TRBV20-1
j_call: TRBJ2-1
cdr3_aa: CSTTAVRQYNEQFF
cdr3_nt: TGCAGTACAACCGCGGTCCGACAGTACAATGAGCAGTTCTTC

clone_size: many
d_call: .
v_call: TRBV7-6
j_call: TRBJ2-5
cdr3_aa: CASSRLVLRDSYQETQYF
cdr3_nt: TGTGCCAGCAGCCGCCTTGTCCTTCGTGACAGCTATCAAGAGACCCAGTACTTC

clone_size: .
d_call: TRBD2
v_call: TRBV12-3/TRBV12-4
j_call: TRBJ2-1
cdr3_aa: CASSWGLAGNPNEQFF
cdr3_nt: TGTGCCAGCAGTTGGGGTCTAGCGGGGAATCCCAATGAGCAGTTCTTC

clone_size: .
d_call: TRBD1
v_call: TRBV5-5
j_call: TRBJ1-2
cdr3_aa: CASRVETGLGYTF
cdr3_nt: TGTGCCAGCAGGGTTGAGACAGGGCTTGGCTACACCTTC

clone_size: many
d_call: TRBD2
v_call: TRBV28
j_call: TRBJ2-3
cdr3_aa: CASSFGGTLPKDTQYF
cdr3_nt: TGTGCCAGCAGTTTCGGGGGGACGCTACCTAAAGATACGCAGTATTTT

clone_size: .
d_call: .
v_call: TRBV10-2
j_call: TRBJ2-1
cdr3_aa: CASSHSASYNEQFF
cdr3_nt: TGCGCCAGCAGTCATAGTGCCTCCTACAATGAGCAGTTCTTC

clone_size: few
d_call: .
v_call: TRBV12-3/TRBV12-4
j_call: TRBJ2-1
cdr3_aa: CASRPLTGSENEQFF
cdr3_nt: TGTGCCAGCAGACCTCTCACGGGGTCGGAAAATGAGCAGTTCTTC

clone_size: .
d_call: TRBD2
v_call: TRBV20-1
j_call: TRBJ2-5
cdr3_aa: CRARGLAGEVRQETQYF
cdr3_nt: TGCAGGGCTAGAGGGCTAGCGGGGGAGGTTCGGCAAGAGACCCAGTACTTC

clone_size: .
d_call: TRBD1
v_call: TRBV7-6
j_call: TRBJ2-1
cdr3_aa: CASSVRDRGYNEQFF
cdr3_nt: TGTGCCAGCAGCGTCCGGGACAGGGGTTACAATGAGCAGTTCTTC

clone_size: .
d_call: .
v_call: TRBV3-1
j_call: TRBJ2-2
cdr3_aa: CASGDSNTGELFF
cdr3_nt: TGTGCCAGCGGCGATTCGAACACCGGGGAGCTGTTTTTT

clone_size: .
d_call: TRBD1
v_call: TRBV2
j_call: TRBJ2-7
cdr3_aa: CASSENRGAYEQYF
cdr3_nt: TGTGCCAGCAGTGAAAACAGGGGGGCCTACGAGCAGTACTTC

clone_size: few
d_call: .
v_call: TRBV5-1
j_call: TRBJ2-1
cdr3_aa: CASRKSGGQGNEQFF
cdr3_nt: TGCGCCAGCAGGAAATCCGGTGGGCAGGGCAATGAGCAGTTCTTC

clone_size: few
d_call: TRBD2
v_call: TRBV14
j_call: TRBJ2-7
cdr3_aa: CASSYAAGGPYEQYF
cdr3_nt: TGTGCCAGCAGCTATGCAGCGGGGGGGCCGTACGAGCAGTACTTC

clone_size: many
d_call: .
v_call: TRBV15
j_call: TRBJ1-5
cdr3_aa: CATSKKGWDISNQPQHF
cdr3_nt: TGTGCCACCAGCAAAAAGGGGTGGGACATAAGCAATCAGCCCCAGCATTTT

clone_size: .
d_call: .
v_call: TRBV10-3
j_call: TRBJ2-2
cdr3_aa: CAILIANTGELFF
cdr3_nt: TGTGCCATCCTCATCGCGAACACCGGGGAGCTGTTTTTT

clone_size: .
d_call: .
v_call: TRBV6-2/TRBV6-3
j_call: TRBJ1-1
cdr3_aa: CASSYPTHNMNTEAFF
cdr3_nt: TGTGCCAGCAGTTACCCGACACATAATATGAACACTGAAGCTTTCTTT

clone_size: .
d_call: TRBD2
v_call: TRBV6-2/TRBV6-3
j_call: TRBJ2-2
cdr3_aa: CASSSNPTSANTGELFF
cdr3_nt: TGTGCCAGCAGCTCCAACCCGACTAGCGCCAACACCGGGGAGCTGTTTTTT

clone_size: .
d_call: .
v_call: TRBV2
j_call: TRBJ1-2
cdr3_aa: CASSEAGSNYGYTF
cdr3_nt: TGTGCCAGCAGTGAGGCAGGGTCTAACTATGGCTACACCTTC

clone_size: .
d_call: TRBD1
v_call: TRBV4-1
j_call: TRBJ2-5
cdr3_aa: CASSPRDRVKETQYF
cdr3_nt: TGCGCCAGCAGCCCCCGGGACAGGGTGAAAGAGACCCAGTACTTC

clone_size: .
d_call: .
v_call: TRBV14
j_call: TRBJ2-1
cdr3_aa: CASGPTRHNEQFF
cdr3_nt: TGTGCCAGCGGTCCTACTAGGCACAATGAGCAGTTCTTC

clone_size: .
d_call: .
v_call: TRBV4-2
j_call: TRBJ1-1
cdr3_aa: CASSHYYEAFF
cdr3_nt: TGTGCCAGCAGCCACTACTATGAAGCTTTCTTT

clone_size: .
d_call: TRBD2
v_call: TRBV2
j_call: TRBJ2-1
cdr3_aa: CASSEGQLAVYVQFF
cdr3_nt: TGTGCCAGCAGTGAAGGTCAGCTAGCGGTCTATGTGCAGTTCTTC

clone_size: few
d_call: TRBD2
v_call: TRBV4-1
j_call: TRBJ2-1
cdr3_aa: CASSPLAGRNNEQFF
cdr3_nt: TGCGCCAGCAGTCCTCTAGCGGGGAGAAACAATGAGCAGTTCTTC

clone_size: .
d_call: .
v_call: TRBV5-5
j_call: TRBJ1-2
cdr3_aa: CASSLALSMYGYTF
cdr3_nt: TGTGCCAGCAGCTTGGCCTTAAGTATGTATGGCTACACCTTC

clone_size: .
d_call: .
v_call: TRBV7-9
j_call: TRBJ1-1
cdr3_aa: CASSLGGGLWTEAFF
cdr3_nt: TGTGCCAGCAGCTTGGGCGGGGGATTGTGGACTGAAGCTTTCTTT

clone_size: few
d_call: .
v_call: TRBV29-1
j_call: TRBJ2-7
cdr3_aa: CSVGGSSYEQYF
cdr3_nt: TGCAGCGTGGGGGGAAGCTCCTACGAGCAGTACTTC

clone_size: .
d_call: .
v_call: TRBV6-6
j_call: TRBJ2-7
cdr3_aa: CATSTSYEQYF
cdr3_nt: TGTGCCACCTCAACCTCCTACGAGCAGTACTTC

clone_size: many
d_call: TRBD2
v_call: TRBV29-1
j_call: TRBJ2-3
cdr3_aa: CSVGGGYTDTQYF
cdr3_nt: TGCAGCGTTGGGGGGGGATACACAGATACGCAGTATTTT

clone_size: few
d_call: TRBD1
v_call: TRBV4-2
j_call: TRBJ1-1
cdr3_aa: CASSLLLQDREAEAFF
cdr3_nt: TGTGCCAGCAGCCTCCTACTTCAGGACAGGGAGGCTGAAGCTTTCTTT